The rows below give T cell receptor beta chains drawn from one sample of a study of CD8+ T cells in alopecia areata. Method: immunoSEQ multiplex PCR; TCRdb's copy keeps in-frame clones and lacks some. Here the sample spans roughly 20,000 clones, 66% being singletons. The sample was skin, taken at week 0. Every receptor here comes from a human donor with alopecia areata. CDR3s include the opening cysteine and the closing phenylalanine or tryptophan. The D gene is left open where the match is weak. Size is omitted from some rows. Given values are once, few, many or a class for expanded clones.

>-|TRBV2|TRBD1|TRBJ1-2
TGTGCCAGCAGCCGGACAGGGGATGGCTACACCTTC
CASSRTGDGYTF
>-|TRBV18|-|TRBJ2-2
TGTGCCAGCTCTCACGCGGACAGATTCACCGGGGAGCTGTTTTTT
CASSHADRFTGELFF
>-|TRBV4-1|TRBD1|TRBJ2-5
TGCGCCAGCAGCTCGAGACAGGGCTCCGAGACCCAGTACTTC
CASSSRQGSETQYF
>-|TRBV5-5|TRBD2|TRBJ2-3
TGTGCCAGCAGCTTGGGGCCCCGGGGAGGGGACACAGATACGCAGTATTTT
CASSLGPRGGDTDTQYF
>-|TRBV28|TRBD2|TRBJ2-2
TGTGCCAGCAGGACTAGCCAAACGACCGGGGAGCTGTTTTTT
CASRTSQTTGELFF
>-|TRBV4-1|-|TRBJ2-5
TGCGCCAGCAGCCCCCAACAGAGCCTGGGGCAAGAGACCCAGTACTTC
CASSPQQSLGQETQYF
>-|TRBV2|-|TRBJ1-3
TGTGCCAGCAGTGAAGCGCGCCTACCCTCTGGAAACACCATATATTTT
CASSEARLPSGNTIYF
>-|TRBV6-1|-|TRBJ2-5
TGTGCCAGCAGTGAAGTTTGGGGTTTTGGGACCCAGTACTTC
CASSEVWGFGTQYF
>-|TRBV21-1|-|TRBJ2-3
TGTGCCAGCAGCAAAGGAGCGGGGCATAGCACAGATACGCAGTATTTT
CASSKGAGHSTDTQYF
>-|TRBV7-9|-|TRBJ2-2
TGTGCCAGCAGCGGATACACCGGGGAGCTGTTTTTT
CASSGYTGELFF
>few|TRBV29-1|-|TRBJ2-1
TGCAGCGTTGAAGAGGGGGTCTCCTACAATGAGCAGTTCTTC
CSVEEGVSYNEQFF
>-|TRBV4-1|TRBD1|TRBJ1-4
TGCGCCAGCAGCCGGACAGGGGTTAATGAAAAACTGTTTTTT
CASSRTGVNEKLFF